Listed here are 6 T cell receptor beta chains from one sample, sequenced in a study of shared clonotypes between healthy human individuals. Method: immunoSEQ multiplex PCR; TCRdb's copy keeps in-frame clones and lacks some. Among about a million clones listed, around 76% were seen once. Sequenced: memory CD4+ T cells sorted from blood. Subset here: CD45RA-negative fraction. The receptors derive from a man aged 18-30 years in good health.

This clone was counted only a few times. This rearrangement joins TRBV4-3 to TRBJ1-3; 7 nucleotides align to TRBD1. Unmatched junction bases numbered 17, after V lost 3 bases and J lost 0 bases. In germline, CDR1 is LGHNA, CDR2 YSLEER. CDR3 length equals 20 residues. The CDR3 nucleotides are TGCGCCAGCAGCCAGGCCCCTTCCGGGGGGACAGCAATCTCTGGAAACACCATATATTTT. It is translated as CASSQAPSGGTAISGNTIYF.

The V gene is TRBV6-5, the J gene TRBJ2-7, with a tentative D call TRBD2 (5 bases). The V end lost 4 bases, the J end lost 6 bases, and 19 bases lay between the germline ends. This CDR3 comprises 15 residues. The V gene's germline CDR1 is MNHEY and CDR2 SVGAGI. In DNA form, the CDR3 reads TGTGCCAGCAGTTCCGTCCTGGGGAGCATGGGCGAGCAGTACTTC. This codes for CASSSVLGSMGEQYF.

This clone was detected only once. Other DNA variants within this sample encode the same CDR3. J is TRBJ1-4 and V is TRBV2, with a weak D call TRBD1 (6 bases). The CDR3 is made up of 15 amino acids. Trimming cost V 5 bases and J 0 bases, with 10 bases left between them. The germline gives CDR1 SNHLY, CDR2 FYNNEI. CDR3 DNA sequence: TGTGCCAGCAGTTTACAGGGAGCAACTAATGAAAAACTGTTTTTT. Protein: CASSLQGATNEKLFF.

Of note for this clone: Other nucleotide sequences in the sample specify the same CDR3. V is TRBV27 and J is TRBJ2-5; 8 nucleotides line up with TRBD1. Trimming at V came to 5 bases and at J to 5 bases, leaving 10 bases not matched to a gene. Germline-derived CDR1 and CDR2 are MNHEY and SMNVEV (reference sequence). The CDR3 consists of 15 residues. This chain's CDR3 is CASSIGQGVRETQYF. The CDR3 DNA is TGTGCCAGCAGTATTGGACAGGGCGTCCGTGAGACCCAGTACTTC.

This sequence joins TRBV9 and TRBJ2-1; tentatively, D is TRBD1 (6 bases). The CDR3 has 16 residues. Trimming took 0 bases from V and 0 from J, leaving 10 bases between them. CDR1 and CDR2 from the germline V gene are SGDLS and YYNGEE. The CDR3 protein is CASSVEGVSSYNEQFF. The CDR3 DNA is TGTGCCAGCAGCGTAGAGGGGGTGAGCTCCTACAATGAGCAGTTCTTC.

On this clone itself: In the same sample, other DNA sequences code for this CDR3. This chain joins TRBV18 and TRBJ1-6; D unresolved. V lost 2 bases and J 7 bases, leaving 6 bases between the germline ends. The CDR3 is 13 residues long. Germline V lookup: CDR1 KGHSH, CDR2 LQKENI. Here the CDR3 reads CASSPGQNSPLHF. CDR3 DNA: TGTGCCAGCTCACCAGGTCAGAATTCACCCCTCCACTTT.